This note documents a single TCR beta chain sequence. The antigen this receptor binds is unknown. No base qualities exist here, and no much larger clone lies one base off it. To prepare the library, the immunoSEQ multiplex PCR assay was applied. The deep sequencing platform assayed 90,000 to 100,000 TCR templates per sample. Genomic DNA extracted from sorted T cells was used for TCRbeta CDR3 sequencing. As for how the authors treated the data: Clonal analysis of TCRbeta CDR3 data was done in the R programming language. Alloreactive CD4+ and CD8+ clones were defined by comparing unstimulated samples with post-reaction CFSE-low samples. By matching sequences to the repertoires of sorted unstimulated Treg and non-Treg cells, each alloreactive CD4+ clone was assigned a regulatory or non-regulatory origin. In TCRdb, the immuneACCESS table is reduced to in-frame sequences with V and J assigned. These tables do not hold every clone; where another copy was compared, an unresolved V gene accounts for under half, and the others remain unexplained. V, J and clone size derive from that table, while D and trimming were established from the DNA sequence. The sample table contains 100,000 or so clones; only one count was recorded for 75% to 95% of them. 0.15% of the sample is in the top ten clones.

The CDR3 measures 12 amino acids from cysteine to phenylalanine. Only the CDR3 DNA is retained, 36 bases long and in frame from the first base. For CDR1 and CDR2, the germline V gene lists SGHDN and FVKESK. The junction shows trimming of 6 bases on V and 12 bases on J, plus 15 bases between the germline ends. TCRbeta CDR3 sequencing was performed on sorted unstimulated T cells and on proliferating T cells recovered from mixed lymphocyte reactions. Fresh whole blood from approximately 10 HLA-typed healthy donors was used to isolate PBMCs. The data stem from a study of siplizumab effects on memory and regulatory T cells (dated by TCRdb to between 2019 and 2020). Context from the whole study: The effect of the anti-CD2 antibody siplizumab on alloreactive T-cell subsets was examined in allogeneic mixed lymphocyte reactions constructed from human PBMCs. The investigation overall reported the following: The cumulative frequency of alloreactive sequences traceable to unstimulated CD4+ memory T cells was significantly reduced by siplizumab. Because sequences at frequencies below about 10^-5 were poorly captured, only a minor fraction of alloreactive clones could be mapped back to unstimulated subsets. The suppressive function of proliferating Tregs from siplizumab cultures was not functionally confirmed. A naive or memory phenotype could not be assigned to roughly 80-97% of proliferating CD4+ or CD8+ clones. Among mappable alloreactive CD4+ clones, an average Treg-derived fraction of approximately 73% was observed with siplizumab, compared with roughly 25% in control reactions. Unstimulated naive T cells appeared to be more diverse than memory T cells, and naive cells seemed to make a substantial contribution to the alloresponse.

Specimen: CD4+ T cells sorted from blood. The rearrangement joined TRBV14 to TRBJ2-1, and the D gene may be TRBD2, 6 bases matching. The sequence derives from a human donor in good health. The CDR3 region reads CASRPYSGRQFF. The DNA sequence reads TGTGCCAGCAGGCCTTATTCCGGGAGGCAGTTCTTC.